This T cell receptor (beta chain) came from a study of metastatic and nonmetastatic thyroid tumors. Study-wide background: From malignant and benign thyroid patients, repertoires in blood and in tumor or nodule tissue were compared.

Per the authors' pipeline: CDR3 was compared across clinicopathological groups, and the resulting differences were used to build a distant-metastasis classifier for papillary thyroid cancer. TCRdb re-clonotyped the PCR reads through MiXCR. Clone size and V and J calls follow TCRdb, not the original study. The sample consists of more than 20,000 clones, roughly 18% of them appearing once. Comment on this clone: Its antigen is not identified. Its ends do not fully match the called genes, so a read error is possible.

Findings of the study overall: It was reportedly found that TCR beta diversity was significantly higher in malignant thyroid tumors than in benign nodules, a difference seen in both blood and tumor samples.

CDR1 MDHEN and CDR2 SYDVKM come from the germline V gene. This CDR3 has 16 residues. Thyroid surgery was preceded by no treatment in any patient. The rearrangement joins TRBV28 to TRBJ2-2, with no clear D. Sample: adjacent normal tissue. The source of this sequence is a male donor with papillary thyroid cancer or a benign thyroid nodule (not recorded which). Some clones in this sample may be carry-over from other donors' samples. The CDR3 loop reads CASSLPVGRATWELFF. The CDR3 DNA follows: TGTGCCAGCAGTTTACCTGTGGGTCGCGCCACCTGGGAGCTGTTTTTT.